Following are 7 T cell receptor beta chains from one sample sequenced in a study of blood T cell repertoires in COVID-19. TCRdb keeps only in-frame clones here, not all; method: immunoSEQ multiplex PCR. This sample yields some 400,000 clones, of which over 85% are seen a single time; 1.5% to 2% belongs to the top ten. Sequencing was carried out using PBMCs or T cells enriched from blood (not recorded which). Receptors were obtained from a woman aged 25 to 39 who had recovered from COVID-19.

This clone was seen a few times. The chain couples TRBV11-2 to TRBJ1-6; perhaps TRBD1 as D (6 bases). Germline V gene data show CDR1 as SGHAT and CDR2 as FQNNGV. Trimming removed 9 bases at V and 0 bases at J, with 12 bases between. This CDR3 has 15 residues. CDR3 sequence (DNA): TGTGCCAGTTCTGAAGGGGGCTCCTATAATTCACCCCTCCACTTT. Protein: CASSEGGSYNSPLHF.

This CDR3 is CASSRGGLAVSNEQFF. The CDR3 DNA reads TGTGCCAGCAGCCGAGGAGGACTAGCGGTCTCCAATGAGCAGTTCTTC. This chain joins TRBV9 and TRBJ2-1; 10 nucleotides line up with TRBD2. CDR3 length: 16 amino acids. Trimming removed 4 bases from V and 6 bases from J; junction bases left unmatched: 10. Germline V gene lookup returns CDR1 SGDLS and CDR2 YYNGEE. Variable domain in full (rest from reference TRBV9 and TRBJ2-1): DSGVTQTPKHLITATGQRVTLRCSPRSGDLSVYWYQQSLDQGLQFLIQYYNGEERAKGNILERFSAQQFPDLHSELNLSSLELGDSALYFCASSRGGLAVSNEQFFGPGTRLTVL.

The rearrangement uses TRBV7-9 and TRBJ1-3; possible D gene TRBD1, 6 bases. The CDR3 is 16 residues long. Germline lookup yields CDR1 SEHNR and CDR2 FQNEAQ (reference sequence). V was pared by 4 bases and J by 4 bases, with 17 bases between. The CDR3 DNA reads TGTGCCAGCAGCTCCCGCTCAGGGGCTAAAGGAAACACCATATATTTT. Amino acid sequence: CASSSRSGAKGNTIYF.

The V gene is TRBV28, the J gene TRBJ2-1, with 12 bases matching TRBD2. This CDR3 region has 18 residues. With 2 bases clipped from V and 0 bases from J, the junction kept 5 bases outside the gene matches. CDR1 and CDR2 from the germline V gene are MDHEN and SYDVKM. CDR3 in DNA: TGTGCCAGCAGTTTACTAGCGGGAGGGGGAAGCTCCTACAATGAGCAGTTCTTC. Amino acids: CASSLLAGGGSSYNEQFF.

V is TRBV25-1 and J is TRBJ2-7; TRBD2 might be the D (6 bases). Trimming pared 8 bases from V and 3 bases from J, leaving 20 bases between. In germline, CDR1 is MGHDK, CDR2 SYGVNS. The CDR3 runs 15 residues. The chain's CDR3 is CASAGLRGNFYEQYF. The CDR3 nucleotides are TGTGCCAGCGCCGGACTAAGAGGGAATTTCTACGAGCAGTACTTC.

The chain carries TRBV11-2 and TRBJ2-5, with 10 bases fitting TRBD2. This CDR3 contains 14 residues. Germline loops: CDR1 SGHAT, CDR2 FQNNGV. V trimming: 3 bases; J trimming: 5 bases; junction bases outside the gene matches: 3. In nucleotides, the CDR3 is TGTGCCAGCAGCTTGAGCGGGGGGGTGGAGACCCAGTACTTC. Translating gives CASSLSGGVETQYF.

The CDR3 reads CASSLSGVYGYTF. The CDR3 nucleotides are TGTGCCAGCAGCTTGTCGGGGGTCTATGGCTACACCTTC. The chain carries TRBV5-6 and TRBJ1-2; a possible D gene is TRBD1 (5 bases). This CDR3 comprises 13 residues. The germline V and J ends were trimmed by 1 base and 4 bases, with 8 bases remaining between them. Per germline, CDR1 SGHDT and CDR2 YYEEEE.